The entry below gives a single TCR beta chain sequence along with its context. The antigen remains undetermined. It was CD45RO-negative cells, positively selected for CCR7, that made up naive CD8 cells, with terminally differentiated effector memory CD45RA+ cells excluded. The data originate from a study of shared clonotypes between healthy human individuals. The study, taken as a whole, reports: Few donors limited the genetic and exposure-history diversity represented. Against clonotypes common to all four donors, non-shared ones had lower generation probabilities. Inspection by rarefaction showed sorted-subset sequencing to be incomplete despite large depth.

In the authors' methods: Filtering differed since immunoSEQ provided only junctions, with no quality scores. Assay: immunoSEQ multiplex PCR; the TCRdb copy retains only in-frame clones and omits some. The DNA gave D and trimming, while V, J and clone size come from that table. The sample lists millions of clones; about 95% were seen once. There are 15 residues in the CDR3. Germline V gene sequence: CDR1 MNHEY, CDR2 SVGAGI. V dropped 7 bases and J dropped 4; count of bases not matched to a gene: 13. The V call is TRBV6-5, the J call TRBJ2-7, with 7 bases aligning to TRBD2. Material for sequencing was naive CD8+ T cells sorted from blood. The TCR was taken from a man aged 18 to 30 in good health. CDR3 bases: TGTGCCAGCACCCAGGGAGGGAGGCTTTCGTACGAGCAGTACTTC. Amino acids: CASTQGGRLSYEQYF.